These 16 T cell receptor beta chains originate from one sample sequenced in a study of blood T cell repertoires in COVID-19. Libraries were prepared by immunoSEQ multiplex PCR; TCRdb keeps only in-frame clonotypes and omits some of them. The sample records around 70,000 clones, approximately 79% being singletons. Sequencing was carried out using peripheral blood. The receptors derive from a man in his sixties with acute or convalescent COVID-19.

The rearrangement uses TRBV9 and TRBJ1-3, with 9 bases matching TRBD1. The V and J ends lost 3 bases and 9 bases, in that order; junction bases with no gene match: 7. The germline V gene encodes CDR1 SGDLS and CDR2 YYNGEE. CDR3 size: 14 residues. The CDR3 coding sequence is TGTGCCAGCAGCGATGGGACAGGGTTCGGCACCATATATTTT. Amino acid sequence: CASSDGTGFGTIYF.

The count of this clone is one. The gene calls are TRBV29-1 and TRBJ2-1; 10 bases agree with TRBD1. This CDR3 is built from 14 residues. Germline CDR1 is SQVTM and CDR2 is ANQGSEA. The V and J ends lost 2 bases and 8 bases, in that order; junction bases with no gene match: 6. The CDR3 loop reads CSVEPWTGGDEQFF. CDR3 DNA sequence: TGCAGCGTTGAACCTTGGACAGGGGGAGATGAGCAGTTCTTC.

The chain is built from TRBV20-1 and TRBJ1-2; D is unclear. This CDR3 comprises 14 residues. V lost 3 bases, J lost 3 bases, and 14 bases lay in between. CDR1 and CDR2 from the germline V gene are DFQATT and SNEGSKA (reference sequence). The CDR3 protein is CSASQAGRDYGYTF. CDR3 nucleotides: TGCAGTGCTAGTCAGGCCGGGAGGGACTATGGCTACACCTTC.

The rearrangement links TRBV7-6 to TRBJ1-4, with TRBD1 matching 8 bases. The ends lost 4 bases at V and 8 bases at J; junction bases unmatched: 9. The germline gives CDR1 SGHVS, CDR2 FNYEAQ. The CDR3 spans 15 residues. Written as DNA, the CDR3 is TGTGCCAGCAGCTACAGGGGGTCGGTTCGAGAAAAACTGTTTTTT. Amino acids: CASSYRGSVREKLFF.

This clone occurred a few times. The V gene is TRBV24-1, the J gene TRBJ2-2; no clear D. This CDR3 contains 14 residues. V lost 4 bases, J lost 3 bases, and 8 bases lay in between. Germline CDR1 reads KGHDR; CDR2 reads SFDVKD. CDR3 region: CATSEAFDTGELFF. As DNA, the CDR3 is TGTGCCACCAGTGAAGCCTTCGACACCGGGGAGCTGTTTTTT.

The chain combines TRBV3-1 (or the pseudogene TRBV3-2) with TRBJ2-2; D is ambiguous. The CDR3 has 14 amino acids. Between the trimmed V and J ends, which lost 0 bases and 7 bases, there was a span of 9 bases. Per germline, CDR1 LGHDT and CDR2 YNNKEL (reference sequence). CDR3 amino acids: CASSQDITGGELFF. CDR3 coding DNA: TGTGCCAGCAGCCAAGATATCACTGGCGGGGAGCTGTTTTTT.

The chain is built from TRBV5-6 and TRBJ1-2, with 8 bases aligning to TRBD1. Germline CDR1 is SGHDT and CDR2 is YYEEEE. J was trimmed by 3 bases and V by 4 bases; bases with no gene match: 5. This CDR3 spans 14 amino acids. CDR3 region: CASSIGQGHYGYTF. The CDR3 DNA reads as TGTGCCAGCAGCATAGGACAGGGCCACTATGGCTACACCTTC.

The chain combines TRBV12-3 or TRBV12-4 with TRBJ2-7, with 7 bases lining up with TRBD2. This CDR3 is 12 amino acids long. V gave up 8 bases and J gave up 3 bases; unmatched junction bases: 4. The CDR3 reads CASGTTIYEQYV. In nucleotides, the CDR3 is TGTGCCAGCGGGACTACGATCTACGAGCAGTACGTC.

The chain couples TRBV11-2 to TRBJ2-1; 8 bases agree with TRBD2. Germline V gene sequence: CDR1 SGHAT, CDR2 FQNNGV. The CDR3 is made up of 14 amino acids. Trimming at V came to 4 bases and at J to 6 bases, leaving 5 bases not matched to a gene. Here the CDR3 reads CASSSRRGGNEQFF. The CDR3 DNA reads as TGTGCCAGCAGCTCCCGACGGGGGGGCAATGAGCAGTTCTTC.

DNA of the CDR3: TGTGCCAGCAGCTTGGGTAGCGGGGGGGCCTGGCAAGAGCAGTTCTTC. Residues: CASSLGSGGAWQEQFF. The J gene is TRBJ2-1, the V gene TRBV5-4; the match to TRBD2 covers 11 bases. V lost 0 bases to trimming and J lost 10 bases; unmatched junction nucleotides: 9. This CDR3 is 16 amino acids long. Germline CDR1 SGHNT, CDR2 YYREEE (reference sequence). Variable domain in full (rest from reference TRBV5-4 and TRBJ2-1): ETGVTQSPTHLIKTRGQQVTLRCSSQSGHNTVSWYQQALGQGPQFIFQYYREEENGRGNFPPRFSGLQFPNYSSELNVNALELDDSALYLCASSLGSGGAWQEQFFGPGTRLTVL.

The chain joins TRBV11-3 to TRBJ2-5, with a possible D match to TRBD2 (5 bases). CDR1 SGHNT and CDR2 YENEEA come from the germline V gene. This CDR3 has 13 amino acids. V shed 5 bases and J shed 1 base, with 8 bases lying between them. This chain's CDR3 is CASSPEGQETQYF. CDR3 DNA sequence: TGTGCCAGCAGCCCTGAGGGCCAAGAGACCCAGTACTTC. Variable domain in full (rest from reference TRBV11-3 and TRBJ2-5): EAGVVQSPRYKIIEKKQPVAFWCNPISGHNTLYWYLQNLGQGPELLIRYENEEAVDDSQLPKDRFSAERLKGVDSTLKIQPAELGDSAVYLCASSPEGQETQYFGPGTRLLVL.

This chain links TRBV21-1 with TRBJ1-5; the table calls TRBD1, which could not be checked here. TRBV21-1 is deemed a pseudogene. This CDR3 region has 17 residues. CDR3 residues: CASTVPGRGYSNQPQHF. In DNA, the CDR3 is TGTGCCAGCACCGTTCCCGGCAGGGGTTATAGCAATCAGCCCCAGCATTTT.

V usage is TRBV7-9 and J usage is TRBJ1-1; 8 nucleotides match TRBD1. CDR3 length: 17 amino acids. From germline, CDR1 is SEHNR and CDR2 FQNEAQ (reference sequence). V lost 0 bases to trimming and J lost 0 bases; unmatched junction nucleotides: 6. For the CDR3, the DNA is TGTGCCAGCAGCTTAGCTAAGGGACAGGTCATGAACACTGAAGCTTTCTTT. Protein: CASSLAKGQVMNTEAFF.

The genes are TRBV29-1 and TRBJ1-2, with 9 bases aligning to TRBD1. Unmatched junction bases numbered 7, after V lost 4 bases and J lost 4 bases. Germline loops: CDR1 SQVTM, CDR2 ANQGSEA. The CDR3 is 14 amino acids. In nucleotides, the CDR3 is TGCAGCGTTGCCACCGGACAGGGGAGCTATGGCTACACCTTC. Translation: CSVATGQGSYGYTF.

V gene TRBV7-2 combines with J gene TRBJ1-5; 10 nucleotides align to TRBD1. V dropped 5 bases and J dropped 5; count of bases not matched to a gene: 6. CDR1 is SGHTA, CDR2 FQGNSA, per germline. CDR3 length: 15 residues. CDR3 sequence (DNA): TGTGCCAGCAGCCCCGGGACAGGGGCTTATCAGCCCCAGCATTTT. This encodes CASSPGTGAYQPQHF.

CDR3 DNA: TGTGCCAGCAGCCCCCGCGATGGCTACACCTTC. It specifies CASSPRDGYTF. V and J are TRBV21-1 and TRBJ1-2. TRBV21-1 is a pseudogene. This CDR3 spans 11 amino acids.